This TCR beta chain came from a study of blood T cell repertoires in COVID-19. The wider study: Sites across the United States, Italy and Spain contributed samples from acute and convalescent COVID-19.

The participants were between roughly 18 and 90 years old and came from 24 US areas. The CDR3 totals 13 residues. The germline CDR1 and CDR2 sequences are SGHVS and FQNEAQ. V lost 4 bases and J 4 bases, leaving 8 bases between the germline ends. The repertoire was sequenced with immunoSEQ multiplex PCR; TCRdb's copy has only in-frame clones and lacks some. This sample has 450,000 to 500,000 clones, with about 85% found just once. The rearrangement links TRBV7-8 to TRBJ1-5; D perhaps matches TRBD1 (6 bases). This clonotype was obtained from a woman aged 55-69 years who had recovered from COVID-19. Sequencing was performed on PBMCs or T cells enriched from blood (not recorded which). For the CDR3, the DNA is TGTGCCAGCAGCTCCGACAGGAATCAGCCCCAGCATTTT. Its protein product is CASSSDRNQPQHF.